This T cell receptor beta chain derives from a study of T cell responses to AZD1222 COVID-19 vaccine (dated by TCRdb to about 2021). Regarding the research as a whole: AZD1222 recipients given second doses at about 4 weeks or at about 12 weeks were pooled, since spike-specific TCR depth and breadth were not found to differ between the two schedules. Trial participants were enrolled by age into 18-55, 56-69 and 70-plus year subgroups, with approximately 150, 30 and 60 TCR-sequenced participants respectively. TCR sequencing was performed for roughly 240 trial participants, of whom about 210 were given two doses of AZD1222 and around 25 were given two doses of MenACWY control vaccine. Broader findings and caveats from the paper: In the small 56-69-year group, the increase in depth fell short of significance, most likely because of low power. Only five to seven AZD1222 recipients were SARS-CoV-2 seropositive at baseline, limiting conclusions about previously exposed vaccinees. Reportedly, close to half of the unique spike-specific TCRs recognized epitopes lying outside the regions that are mutated in the B.1.351 and B.1.1.7 variants. Participants were mostly white British, with more females than males. The authors suggested clonal diversity may have been underestimated. Because no samples from the day 14 peak response were available, repertoires could be characterized only after the peak T cell response. After two AZD1222 doses, spike-specific TCR breadth and depth were significantly higher than at day 0 and than in MenACWY recipients. CD4 TCRs associated with the vaccine covered the entire spike protein, and the dominant responses were in regions 160-218 and 743-854.

The time point label here, explained by the study, means: baseline before first vaccination. Vaccinee samples came from UK trials COV001 and COV002, including a single-blind randomized controlled phase 2/3 trial of AZD1222 (ChAdOx1 nCoV-19) in healthy adults. Trial participant PBMC samples were collected at day 0 and day 28 after the second dose for TCRbeta chain sequencing. The CDR3 regions of human TCRbeta chains were analyzed by immunosequencing. In the paper's pipeline: TCRs in the repertoires were compared against a reference library of SARS-CoV-2-specific TCRs that had been generated with the MIRA antigen-specificity platform. Breadth meant the fraction of unique TCRs that were SARS-CoV-2-associated, whereas depth meant the fraction of total T cells that were SARS-CoV-2-associated. Each spike-specific TCR was assigned to its reactive spike region and to a CD4 or CD8 class using the MIRA data. Log10-transformed breadth and depth values were compared by one-way ANOVA with Sidak's multiple comparisons tests. TCRdb carries this immuneACCESS record with in-frame sequences only. Its versions omit some clonotypes, under half of them owing to an unresolved V gene in the studies checked, with the rest unexplained. V and J calls and clone size are as listed in that table; D and trimming were resolved from the DNA. This sample is represented by 90,000 to 120,000 clones; 80% to 90% of them were singletons. The ten biggest clones cover 3.3% of the sample.

CDR3 length: 14 amino acids, cysteine to phenylalanine. Of all the DNA, just the CDR3 is kept, 42 bases in frame from base 1. The CDR1 and CDR2 encoded by the germline V gene (reference sequence) are DFQATT and SNEGSKA. Unmatched junction bases come to 11, with V trimmed by 3 bases and J by 6 bases. On this clone: What antigen it recognizes has not been identified. No clone much larger than this one lies a single base away; base qualities are absent.

Recombination connected TRBV20-1 to TRBJ2-7; TRBD1 matches 7 bases in the middle. The starting material was peripheral blood, obtained on day 0 of AZD1222 vaccination. The receptor was isolated from an adult in good health. CDR3 region: CSASDRVKRGEQYF. Read as DNA, the sequence is TGCAGTGCTAGTGACAGGGTAAAGAGGGGCGAGCAGTACTTC.